A single sample is the source of the 5 T cell receptor beta chains below, sequenced in a study of blood T cell repertoires in COVID-19. Sequencing was performed with immunoSEQ multiplex PCR; in TCRdb, only in-frame clones are kept and a portion is missing. The sample carries about 670,000 clones, over 80% recorded once. The sequencing sample was made of peripheral blood. The receptors originated from a woman in her late teens or twenties with acute or convalescent COVID-19.

The rearrangement links TRBV15 to TRBJ1-5; maybe TRBD1 (5 bases). Trimming took 9 bases from V and 6 from J, leaving 6 bases between them. CDR3 length: 10 residues. Germline values: CDR1 LNHNV, CDR2 YYDKDF (reference sequence). CDR3 DNA sequence: TGTGCCACAGGGGCTCAGCCCCAGCATTTT. Encoded protein: CATGAQPQHF.

The chain is built from TRBV7-2 and TRBJ2-3; 7 bases are a match to TRBD2. The germline V gene encodes CDR1 SGHTA and CDR2 FQGNSA. The trim removed 4 bases at V and 7 bases at J, leaving 11 bases unmatched. CDR3 length: 15 residues. The DNA of the CDR3 is TGTGCCAGCAGCTCACCGGGACTAAGCTCCAATACGCAGTATTTT. Encoded protein: CASSSPGLSSNTQYF.

The rearrangement joins TRBV6-2 or TRBV6-3 to TRBJ2-5, with 8 bases identical to TRBD2. Trimming cost V 5 bases and J 7 bases; bases outside gene matches: 12. Germline CDR1 and CDR2: MNHEY and SVGEGT. The CDR3 is 15 amino acids. The CDR3 reads CASSTPGGPTGTQYF. The CDR3 DNA sequence: TGTGCCAGCAGTACCCCGGGGGGGCCAACAGGGACCCAGTACTTC.

The rearrangement joins TRBV9 to TRBJ2-1; unclear D gene. Deletions cut 4 bases from V and 4 bases from J, with 15 bases between. The CDR3 consists of 15 residues. The germline V gene encodes CDR1 SGDLS and CDR2 YYNGEE. CDR3 DNA sequence: TGTGCCAGCAGCCCCAGGTCGGCAGCATACAATGAGCAGTTCTTC. Residues: CASSPRSAAYNEQFF.

Only one count was recorded for this clone. This chain links TRBV7-9 with TRBJ1-5; TRBD1 matches 7 bases. The CDR3 extends over 16 amino acids. V lost 4 bases, J lost 5 bases, and 11 bases stayed unmatched. Germline V gene sequence: CDR1 SEHNR, CDR2 FQNEAQ (reference sequence). The CDR3: CASSSNRQGLYQPQHF. CDR3 sequence (DNA): TGTGCCAGCAGCTCTAACCGACAGGGATTATATCAGCCCCAGCATTTT.